This TCR beta chain originates from a study of T cells after posttransplantation cyclophosphamide. After removal of 5 bases from V and 7 bases from J, the junction contained 5 bases not matched to a gene. This CDR3 region has 13 residues. Germline lookup yields CDR1 GTSNPN and CDR2 SVGIG (reference sequence). Treatment was busulfan-fludarabine conditioning, a marrow graft, and cyclophosphamide on days +3 and +4. Sequencing was performed with immunoSEQ multiplex PCR; in TCRdb, only in-frame clones are kept and a portion is missing. Listed here are some 15,000 clones without any singletons, the top ten holding roughly 27%.

V usage is TRBV30 and J usage is TRBJ1-5, with 10 nucleotides matching TRBD1. Sequencing used PBMCs, obtained after allogeneic stem cell transplant with posttransplant cyclophosphamide. This clonotype was obtained from a female patient in her 40s who received an allogeneic stem cell transplant from an unrelated donor, was CMV-positive, and had acute GVHD only. The graft donor may account for some of the T cells. The CDR3 DNA follows: TGTGCCTGGGGACAGGGGGTTTGGCAGCCCCAGCATTTT. Protein sequence: CAWGQGVWQPQHF.